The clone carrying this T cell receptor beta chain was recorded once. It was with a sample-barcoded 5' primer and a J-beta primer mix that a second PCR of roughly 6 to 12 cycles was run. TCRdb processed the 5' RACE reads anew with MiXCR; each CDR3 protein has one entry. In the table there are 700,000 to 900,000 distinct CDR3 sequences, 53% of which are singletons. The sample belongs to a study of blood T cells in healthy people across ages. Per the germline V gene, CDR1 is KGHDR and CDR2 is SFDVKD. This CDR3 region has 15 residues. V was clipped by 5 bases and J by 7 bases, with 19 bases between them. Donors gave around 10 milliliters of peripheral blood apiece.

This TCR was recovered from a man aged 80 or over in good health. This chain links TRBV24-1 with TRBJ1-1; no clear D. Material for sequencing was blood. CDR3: CATSGPGKEGDEAFF. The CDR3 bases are TGTGCCACCAGTGGCCCCGGGAAGGAGGGTGATGAAGCTTTCTTT.